The 18 T cell receptor beta chains in this list originate from one sample, sequenced in a study of blood T cell repertoires in COVID-19. Generated by immunoSEQ multiplex PCR, the TCRdb table keeps only in-frame clones and is missing some. This table holds 300,000 to 400,000 clones, around nine tenths found once. The sample consisted of PBMCs or T cells enriched from blood (not recorded which). All receptors derive from a woman aged 25 to 45 with acute COVID-19.

The chain uses TRBV5-6 and TRBJ1-1; D ambiguous. V lost 5 bases and J 4 bases, leaving 12 bases between the germline ends. In germline, CDR1 is SGHDT, CDR2 YYEEEE. CDR3 length: 13 residues. The CDR3: CASRQTATTEAFF. CDR3 DNA: TGTGCCAGCAGACAAACAGCTACCACTGAAGCTTTCTTT.

Of note for this clone: The sample holds other DNA sequences that translate to the same CDR3. The chain joins TRBV24-1 to TRBJ1-1; D is unresolved. Per germline, CDR1 KGHDR and CDR2 SFDVKD. Trimming took off 4 bases at V and 1 base at J, with 3 bases between the two ends. The CDR3 is made up of 12 amino acids. This CDR3 is CATSDSNTEAFF. CDR3 sequence (DNA): TGTGCCACCAGTGACTCGAACACTGAAGCTTTCTTT.

The chain uses TRBV7-2 and TRBJ2-7, with TRBD2 identical over 10 bases. Germline lookup yields CDR1 SGHTA and CDR2 FQGNSA. CDR3 length equals 15 residues. V lost 1 base, J lost 3 bases, and 3 bases stayed unmatched. The CDR3: CASSLVSGGNYEQYF. The CDR3 bases are TGTGCCAGCAGCTTAGTTAGCGGGGGGAACTACGAGCAGTACTTC. The full variable domain, its missing parts supplied by reference TRBV7-2 and TRBJ2-7, is GAGVSQSPSNKVTEKGKDVELRCDPISGHTALYWYRQSLGQGLEFLIYFQGNSAPDKSGLPSDRFSAERTGGSVSTLTIQRTQQEDSAVYLCASSLVSGGNYEQYFGPGTRLTVT.

The chain couples TRBV12-5 to TRBJ1-1; D unresolved. This CDR3 has 15 residues. V lost 0 bases to trimming and J lost 6 bases, with 14 bases between them. CDR1 LGHNT and CDR2 FRNRAP come from the germline V gene. The CDR3 spells CASGLVRGRDPEAFF. CDR3 nucleotide sequence: TGTGCTAGTGGTTTGGTACGAGGGAGGGATCCTGAAGCTTTCTTT.

This chain links TRBV27 with TRBJ2-1, with TRBD1 identical over 11 bases. The CDR3 runs to 15 residues. CDR1 and CDR2 from the germline V gene are MNHEY and SMNVEV (reference sequence). J lost 4 bases, V lost 3 bases, and 2 bases had no gene match. The CDR3 loop reads CASSFWDRGYNEQFF. CDR3 DNA sequence: TGTGCCAGCAGTTTTTGGGACAGGGGGTACAATGAGCAGTTCTTC.

V is TRBV3-1 (or the pseudogene TRBV3-2) and J is TRBJ2-7; 9 bases map to TRBD1. The CDR3 is made up of 15 amino acids. Trimming took 2 bases from V and 5 from J; bases not matched to a gene: 7. Germline V gene data show CDR1 as LGHDT and CDR2 as YNNKEL (reference sequence). The CDR3 loop is CASSQWARDRDEQYF. In DNA, the CDR3 is TGTGCCAGCAGCCAATGGGCGAGGGACAGGGACGAGCAGTACTTC.

This clone came up once. The V gene is TRBV5-1, the J gene TRBJ2-3; D uncertain. Germline V gene data show CDR1 as SGHRS and CDR2 as YFSETQ. V was cut by 0 bases and J by 0 bases, with 5 bases left in between. CDR3 size: 14 residues. CDR3 sequence reads: CASSLVTSTDTQYF. The CDR3 nucleotides read TGCGCCAGCAGCTTGGTTACTAGCACAGATACGCAGTATTTT. The variable domain in full, completed from reference TRBV5-1 and TRBJ2-3, reads KAGVTQTPRYLIKTRGQQVTLSCSPISGHRSVSWYQQTPGQGLQFLFEYFSETQRNKGNFPGRFSGRQFSNSRSEMNVSTLELGDSALYLCASSLVTSTDTQYFGPGTRLTVL.

V usage is TRBV6-5 and J usage is TRBJ1-2; perhaps TRBD1 as D (5 bases). With 2 bases removed from V and 2 bases from J, the gap between germline ends came to 6 bases. Germline V gene data show CDR1 as MNHEY and CDR2 as SVGAGI. The CDR3 sequence is 13 residues long. The CDR3 protein is CASSYKGNYGYTF. DNA of the CDR3: TGTGCCAGCAGTTACAAGGGGAACTATGGCTACACCTTC.

This CDR3 reads CASSPRLAGTQETQYF. The CDR3, as DNA: TGTGCCAGCAGCCCGCGACTAGCGGGGACTCAAGAGACCCAGTACTTC. V gene TRBV5-5 combines with J gene TRBJ2-5, with 11 bases that match TRBD2. Germline V gene lookup returns CDR1 SGHKS and CDR2 YYEKEE (reference sequence). J gave up 2 bases and V 4 bases, and 7 bases lay outside the gene matches. CDR3 size: 16 residues.

This clone was observed a single time. The chain is built from TRBV30 and TRBJ2-5, with 13 bases identical to TRBD2. There are 15 residues in the CDR3. Germline V gene sequence: CDR1 GTSNPN, CDR2 SVGIG (reference sequence). Trimming removed 3 bases from V and 9 bases from J; junction bases left unmatched: 10. CDR3 residues: CAWSTTGTSGVPQYF. CDR3 bases: TGTGCCTGGAGCACGACAGGGACTAGCGGGGTTCCCCAGTACTTC.

This clone came up a few times. The J gene is TRBJ1-1, the V gene TRBV9; D may be TRBD1 (6 bases). The V gene's germline CDR1 is SGDLS and CDR2 YYNGEE. This CDR3 has 12 amino acids. V lost 4 bases and J lost 11, with 15 bases in between. The chain's CDR3 is CASSYSGVEAFF. CDR3 in DNA: TGTGCCAGCAGCTATTCAGGGGTGGAGGCTTTCTTT. The whole variable domain, filled in from reference TRBV9 and TRBJ1-1, reads DSGVTQTPKHLITATGQRVTLRCSPRSGDLSVYWYQQSLDQGLQFLIQYYNGEERAKGNILERFSAQQFPDLHSELNLSSLELGDSALYFCASSYSGVEAFFGQGTRLTVV.

This clone occurred once. The chain couples TRBV11-2 to TRBJ1-2; D unclear. Germline lookup yields CDR1 SGHAT and CDR2 FQNNGV. V was shortened by 5 bases and J by 4 bases, with 8 bases between the two germline ends. CDR3 length: 12 residues. In DNA, the CDR3 is TGTGCCAGCAGCGAGAATTCCTATGGCTACACCTTC. It encodes CASSENSYGYTF.

This clone has just one count. This chain uses TRBV7-9 with TRBJ2-5; unclear D gene. V gave up 3 bases and J gave up 2 bases, with 13 bases separating them. Germline V lookup: CDR1 SEHNR, CDR2 FQNEAQ (reference sequence). This CDR3 is built from 15 residues. CDR3 nucleotides: TGTGCCAGCAGCTTCCCGCGCACGAGTCAAGAGACCCAGTACTTC. Encoded protein: CASSFPRTSQETQYF.

The J gene is TRBJ2-1, the V gene TRBV19, with TRBD2 matching 8 bases. The CDR3 extends over 19 amino acids. J lost 1 base, V lost 7 bases, and 18 bases had no gene match. The germline CDR1 and CDR2 sequences are LNHDA and SQIVND (reference sequence). The CDR3: CASNSLRGGGPRSYNEQFF. Here the CDR3 DNA reads TGTGCCAGTAACTCCCTCAGGGGCGGGGGGCCCAGATCCTACAATGAGCAGTTCTTC. The full variable domain, with the rest looked up from reference TRBV19 and TRBJ2-1, is DGGITQSPKYLFRKEGQNVTLSCEQNLNHDAMYWYRQDPGQGLRLIYYSQIVNDFQKGDIAEGYSVSREKKESFPLTVTSAQKNPTAFYLCASNSLRGGGPRSYNEQFFGPGTRLTVL.

The chain uses TRBV27 and TRBJ1-1; 7 bases fit TRBD1. The junction had 9 bases not matched to a gene; V was cut back by 4 bases and J by 1 base. There are 16 residues in the CDR3. CDR1 MNHEY and CDR2 SMNVEV come from the germline V gene (reference sequence). The CDR3 DNA reads as TGTGCCAGCAGTTATACAGGGGACCTCTCGAACACTGAAGCTTTCTTT. Protein: CASSYTGDLSNTEAFF.

V and J are TRBV5-1 and TRBJ1-4; tentatively, D is TRBD1 (5 bases). V lost 4 bases and J lost 6, with 13 bases in between. The CDR3 spans 14 residues. In germline, CDR1 is SGHRS, CDR2 YFSETQ. CDR3 amino acids: CASSAGTRDEKLFF. CDR3 bases: TGCGCCAGCAGCGCCGGTACCAGGGATGAAAAACTGTTTTTT.

This clone was picked up one time. The rearrangement joins TRBV18 to TRBJ2-7; 7 bases fit TRBD1. The V gene's germline CDR1 is KGHSH and CDR2 LQKENI. Germline trimming cut 2 bases from V and 2 bases from J; bases unmatched to any gene: 9. CDR3 length equals 16 residues. CDR3 sequence: CASSPTTGIKPYEQYF. The CDR3 coding sequence is TGTGCCAGCTCACCAACGACAGGGATAAAGCCCTACGAGCAGTACTTC.

The chain links TRBV5-6 to TRBJ1-6; D ambiguous. The CDR3 contains 16 residues. Germline V gene data show CDR1 as SGHDT and CDR2 as YYEEEE. V lost 2 bases to trimming and J lost 0 bases, with 9 bases between them. The CDR3 loop reads CASSFERSSYNSPLHF. In DNA form, the CDR3 reads TGTGCCAGCAGCTTTGAGCGGAGCTCCTATAATTCACCCCTCCACTTT.